This T cell receptor beta chain was captured by sequencing in a study of T cell responses to AZD1222 COVID-19 vaccine. Study-level results: Seropositivity was recorded at baseline in only a handful of AZD1222 recipients. Donors, mostly white British, included more females; clonal diversity was possibly underestimated. Elevations in Spike-specific TCR breadth and depth followed administration of two AZD1222 doses. Repertoires were collected only later (after the peak T cell response had occurred).

With regard to this clone: What it binds is unknown.

Only in-frame clones appear in the TCRdb table, and some are missing; sequencing was by immunoSEQ multiplex PCR. This sample carries some 110,000 clones, around 90% of them seen once, and the ten largest clones take under 8.5%. Sequences were derived from peripheral blood, sampled 28 days after the second AZD1222 dose. This TCR was sampled from an adult who received the AZD1222 COVID-19 vaccine.

The CDR3 spells CASSQDMVPGTLSPLHF. The CDR3 DNA is TGCGCCAGCAGCCAAGATATGGTCCCCGGTACGCTATCACCCCTCCACTTT. The gene calls are TRBV4-3 and TRBJ1-6; D is ambiguous. V gave up 0 bases and J gave up 10 bases, with 19 bases separating them. Per the germline V gene, CDR1 is LGHNA and CDR2 is YSLEER. There are 17 residues in the CDR3.